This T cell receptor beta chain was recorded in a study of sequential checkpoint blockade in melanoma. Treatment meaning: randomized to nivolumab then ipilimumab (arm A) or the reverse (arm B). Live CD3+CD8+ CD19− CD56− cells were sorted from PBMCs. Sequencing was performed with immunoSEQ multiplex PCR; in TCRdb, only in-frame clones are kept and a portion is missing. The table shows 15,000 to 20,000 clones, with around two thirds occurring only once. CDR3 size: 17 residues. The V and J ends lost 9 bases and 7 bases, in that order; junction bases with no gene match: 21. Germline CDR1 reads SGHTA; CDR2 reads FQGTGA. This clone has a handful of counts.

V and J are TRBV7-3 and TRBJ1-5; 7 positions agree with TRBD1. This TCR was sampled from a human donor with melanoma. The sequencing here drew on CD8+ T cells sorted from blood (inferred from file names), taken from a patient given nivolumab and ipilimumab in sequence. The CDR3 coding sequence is TGTGCCAGACAGGATCACGGACAGGAGAGGTTAGGGCAGCCCCAGCATTTT. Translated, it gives CARQDHGQERLGQPQHF.